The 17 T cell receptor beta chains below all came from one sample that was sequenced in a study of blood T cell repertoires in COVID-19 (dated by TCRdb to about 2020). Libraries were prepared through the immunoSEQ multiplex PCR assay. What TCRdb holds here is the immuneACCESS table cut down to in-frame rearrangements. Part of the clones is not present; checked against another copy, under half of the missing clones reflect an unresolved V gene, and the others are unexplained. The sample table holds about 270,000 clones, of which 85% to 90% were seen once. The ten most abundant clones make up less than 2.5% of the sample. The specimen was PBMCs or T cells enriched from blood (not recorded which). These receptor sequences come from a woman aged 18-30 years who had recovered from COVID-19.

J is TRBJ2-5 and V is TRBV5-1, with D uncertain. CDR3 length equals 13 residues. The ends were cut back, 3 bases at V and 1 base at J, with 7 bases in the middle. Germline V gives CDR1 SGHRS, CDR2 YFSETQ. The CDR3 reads CASSSQPQETQYF. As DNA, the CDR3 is TGCGCCAGCAGCTCACAGCCCCAAGAGACCCAGTACTTC.

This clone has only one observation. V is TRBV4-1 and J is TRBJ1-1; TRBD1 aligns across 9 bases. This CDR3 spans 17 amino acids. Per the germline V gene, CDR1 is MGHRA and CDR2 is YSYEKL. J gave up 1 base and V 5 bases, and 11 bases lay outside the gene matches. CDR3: CASSKRWDRVPNTEAFF. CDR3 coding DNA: TGCGCCAGCAGCAAACGATGGGACAGGGTCCCGAACACTGAAGCTTTCTTT.

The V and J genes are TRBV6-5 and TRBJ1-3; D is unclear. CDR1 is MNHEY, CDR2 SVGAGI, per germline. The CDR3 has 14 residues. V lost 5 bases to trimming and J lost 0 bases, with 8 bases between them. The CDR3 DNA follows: TGTGCCAGCAGTAGGAGTTCCTCTGGAAACACCATATATTTT. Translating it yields CASSRSSSGNTIYF.

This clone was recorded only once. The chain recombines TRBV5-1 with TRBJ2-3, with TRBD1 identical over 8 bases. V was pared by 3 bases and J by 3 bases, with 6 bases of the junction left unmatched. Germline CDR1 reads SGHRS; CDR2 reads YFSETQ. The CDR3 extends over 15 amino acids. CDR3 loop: CASSYRGMGTDTQYF. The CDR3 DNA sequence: TGCGCCAGCAGCTACAGGGGGATGGGGACAGATACGCAGTATTTT.

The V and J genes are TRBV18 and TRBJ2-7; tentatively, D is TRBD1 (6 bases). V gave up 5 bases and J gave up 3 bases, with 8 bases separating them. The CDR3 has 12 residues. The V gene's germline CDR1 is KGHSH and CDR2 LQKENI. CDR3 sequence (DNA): TGTGCCAGCTCATCGGACAGCTACGAGCAGTACTTC. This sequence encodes CASSSDSYEQYF.

The CDR3 nucleotides read TGTGCCAGCAGTACCGGACAGCTCTATGGCTACACCTTC. Translation gives CASSTGQLYGYTF. The chain recombines TRBV28 with TRBJ1-2; the D gene is possibly TRBD1 (6 bases). V gave up 5 bases and J gave up 4 bases, with 11 bases separating them. Germline loops: CDR1 MDHEN, CDR2 SYDVKM. The CDR3 is made up of 13 amino acids.

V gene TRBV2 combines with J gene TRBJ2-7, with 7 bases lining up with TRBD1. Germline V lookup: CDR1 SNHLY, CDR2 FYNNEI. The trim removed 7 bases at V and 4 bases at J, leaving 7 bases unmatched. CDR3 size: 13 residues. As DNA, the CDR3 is TGTGCCAGCACTGTCAGGGGGTTATACGAGCAGTACTTC. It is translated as CASTVRGLYEQYF.

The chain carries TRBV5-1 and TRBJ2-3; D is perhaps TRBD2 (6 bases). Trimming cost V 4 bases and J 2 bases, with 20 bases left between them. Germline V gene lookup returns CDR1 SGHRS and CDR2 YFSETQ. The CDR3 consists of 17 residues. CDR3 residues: CASSVMMGRGLTDTQYF. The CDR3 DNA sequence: TGCGCCAGCAGCGTTATGATGGGGCGGGGACTCACAGATACGCAGTATTTT.

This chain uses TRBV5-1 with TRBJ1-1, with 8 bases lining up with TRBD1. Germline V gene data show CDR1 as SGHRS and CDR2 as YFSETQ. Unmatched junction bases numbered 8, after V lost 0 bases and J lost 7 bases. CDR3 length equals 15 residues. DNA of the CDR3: TGCGCCAGCAGCTTGGAGGTGCAGGGGGCACGTGAAGCTTTCTTT. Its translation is CASSLEVQGAREAFF.

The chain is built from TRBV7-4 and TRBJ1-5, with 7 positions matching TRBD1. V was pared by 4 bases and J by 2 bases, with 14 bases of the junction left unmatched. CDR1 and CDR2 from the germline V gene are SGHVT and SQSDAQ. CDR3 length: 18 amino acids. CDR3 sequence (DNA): TGTGCCAGCAGCTCTCTGGGGCTTGGCGACAGGGGCAATCAGCCCCAGCATTTT. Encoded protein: CASSSLGLGDRGNQPQHF. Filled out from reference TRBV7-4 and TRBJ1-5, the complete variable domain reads GAGVSQSPRYKVAKRGRDVALRCDSISGHVTLYWYRQTLGQGSEVLTYSQSDAQRDKSGRPSGRFSAERPERSVSTLKIQRTEQGDSAVYLCASSSLGLGDRGNQPQHFGDGTRLSIL.

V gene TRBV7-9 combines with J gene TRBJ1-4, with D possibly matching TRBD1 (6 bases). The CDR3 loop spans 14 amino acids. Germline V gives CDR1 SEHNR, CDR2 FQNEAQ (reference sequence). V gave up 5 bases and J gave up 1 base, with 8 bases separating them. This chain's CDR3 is CASSPTGTNEKLFF. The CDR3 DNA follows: TGTGCCAGCAGCCCGACAGGAACTAATGAAAAACTGTTTTTT. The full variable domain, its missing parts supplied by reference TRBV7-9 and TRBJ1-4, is DTGVSQNPRHKITKRGQNVTFRCDPISEHNRLYWYRQTLGQGPEFLTYFQNEAQLEKSRLLSDRFSAERPKGSFSTLEIQRTEQGDSAMYLCASSPTGTNEKLFFGSGTQLSVL.

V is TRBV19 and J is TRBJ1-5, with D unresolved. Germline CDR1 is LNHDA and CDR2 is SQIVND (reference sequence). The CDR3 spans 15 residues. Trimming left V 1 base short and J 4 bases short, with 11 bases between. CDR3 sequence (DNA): TGTGCCAGTAGTATAGCGCTTTGGACTAATCAGCCCCAGCATTTT. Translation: CASSIALWTNQPQHF.

For the CDR3, the DNA is TGTGCCAGCAGTTCCCAAACAGGGAGTTTTCGCTACACCTTC. Residues: CASSSQTGSFRYTF. The rearrangement uses TRBV27 and TRBJ1-2; TRBD1 might be the D (6 bases). V lost 4 bases to trimming and J lost 9 bases, with 18 bases between them. The germline CDR1 and CDR2 sequences are MNHEY and SMNVEV (reference sequence). This CDR3 has 14 residues.

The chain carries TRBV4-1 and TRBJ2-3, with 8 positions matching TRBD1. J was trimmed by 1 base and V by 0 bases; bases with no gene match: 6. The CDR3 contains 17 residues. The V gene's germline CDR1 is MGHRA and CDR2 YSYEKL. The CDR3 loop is CASSQDHQDRGTDTQYF. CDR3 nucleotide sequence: TGCGCCAGCAGCCAAGATCATCAGGACAGGGGCACAGATACGCAGTATTTT.

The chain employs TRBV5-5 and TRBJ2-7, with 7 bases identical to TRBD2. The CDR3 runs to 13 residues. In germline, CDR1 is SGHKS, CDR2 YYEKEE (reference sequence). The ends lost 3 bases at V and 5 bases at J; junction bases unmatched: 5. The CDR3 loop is CASSWITSDEQYF. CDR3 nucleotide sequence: TGTGCCAGCAGCTGGATAACTAGCGACGAGCAGTACTTC.

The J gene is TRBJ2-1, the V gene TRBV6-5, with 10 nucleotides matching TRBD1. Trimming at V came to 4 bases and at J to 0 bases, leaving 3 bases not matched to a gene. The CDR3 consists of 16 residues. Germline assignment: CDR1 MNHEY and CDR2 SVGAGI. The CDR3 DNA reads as TGTGCCAGCAGTTTTGGGACAGGGGACTCCTACAATGAGCAGTTCTTC. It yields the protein CASSFGTGDSYNEQFF.

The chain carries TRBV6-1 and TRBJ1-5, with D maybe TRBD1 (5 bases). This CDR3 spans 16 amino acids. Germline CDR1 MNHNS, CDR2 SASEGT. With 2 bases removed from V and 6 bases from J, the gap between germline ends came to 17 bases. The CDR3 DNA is TGTGCCAGCAGTGAACAGGGAATAGGGATTACTCAGCCCCAGCATTTT. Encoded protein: CASSEQGIGITQPQHF.